The subject of this entry is one T cell receptor (beta chain). What it binds is not known. These data come from a study of cytotoxic CD8 clonotypes in ibrutinib-treated CLL. Study-wide points: Baseline levels of clonality went above those of age-matched healthy donors and moved with circulating CD8+ T-cell counts. Timing of sampling differed between sustained-remission and progressing patients.

The assay was immunoSEQ multiplex PCR, and TCRdb's table has in-frame clones only and misses some. The repertoire has roughly 300,000 clones, 76% of them found once; the top ten carry roughly 5%. The V end was cut by 1 base, the J end by 5 bases, with 12 bases between. In germline, CDR1 is SGHVS, CDR2 FQNEAQ. CDR3 length equals 14 residues. The receptor was derived from a human donor with chronic lymphocytic leukemia. Source: PBMCs, taken at disease progression, from a patient treated with ibrutinib. The genes are TRBV7-8 and TRBJ2-7, with D perhaps matching TRBD1 or TRBD2 (5 bases each). The CDR3 nucleotides read TGTGCCAGCAGCTTAGTTCAGGGACCCCACGAGCAGTACTTC. It translates to CASSLVQGPHEQYF.